Described below is a single T cell receptor beta chain sequence and its context. Profiled with immunoSEQ multiplex PCR; TCRdb holds only in-frame clones, not every one. The sample has over 200,000 clones, 84% seen once. The entry originates in a study of blood T cell repertoires in COVID-19. Study background: Sources were T cells, B-cell-depleted T cells, or PBMCs; the material itself was cDNA or gDNA.

There are 15 residues in the CDR3. J gave up 2 bases and V 4 bases, and 5 bases lay outside the gene matches. The germline gives CDR1 SGHRS, CDR2 YFSETQ. J is TRBJ1-5 and V is TRBV5-1; 8 positions match TRBD1. This sequence was found in a man aged 50-59 years with active or convalescent COVID-19. Source material: peripheral blood. CDR3 sequence: CASSPGTGGNQPQHF. In DNA form, the CDR3 reads TGCGCCAGCAGCCCCGGGACAGGAGGCAATCAGCCCCAGCATTTT.